This T cell receptor (beta chain) was profiled in a study of T cell responses to AZD1222 COVID-19 vaccine. A remark on this clone: Its target is not known.

Study-wide results and limits: Vaccine-related CD4 TCRs covered spike, predominating at 160-218 and 743-854. Clonal diversity may have been underestimated in mostly white British donors. A reported finding is that nearly half of spike-specific TCRs target unmutated variant regions. Spike-specific TCR breadth and depth were elevated following two AZD1222 doses.

The method was immunoSEQ multiplex PCR; TCRdb's version includes in-frame clones alone and lacks a portion of them. Of 90,000 to 110,000 clones listed, around 90% are singletons. The CDR3 runs 12 residues. Trimming stripped 6 bases from V and 7 bases from J, with 12 bases between. Per germline, CDR1 SNHLY and CDR2 FYNNEI. This clonotype was sampled from an adult in good health. Specimen: peripheral blood, collected on day 0 of AZD1222 vaccination. V and J are TRBV2 and TRBJ1-2, with unresolved D. CDR3 DNA: TGTGCCAGCAGGAGAGGGTGGGCTGGCTACACCTTC. Its protein product is CASRRGWAGYTF.